The 22 T cell receptor beta chains presented below share a single source sample, sequenced in a study of OX40 agonist ivuxolimab in advanced cancers. Assay used: immunoSEQ multiplex PCR; TCRdb lists only in-frame clones, some missing. There are roughly 68,000 clones in the sample; around 89% occur only once, and under 4.5% lies in the top ten. This specimen consisted of CD4+ or CD8+ T cells sorted from blood, obtained in a trial of the OX40 agonist ivuxolimab. These receptors came from an adult with an advanced solid tumor such as melanoma, head and neck, liver or kidney cancer.

The gene calls are TRBV9 and TRBJ2-1, with TRBD2 matching 14 bases. Per germline, CDR1 SGDLS and CDR2 YYNGEE. The CDR3 extends over 17 amino acids. V lost 0 bases to trimming and J lost 8 bases; unmatched junction nucleotides: 7. CDR3 sequence: CASSVVGGLAGADEQFF. Here the CDR3 DNA reads TGTGCCAGCAGCGTAGTTGGGGGACTAGCGGGAGCCGATGAGCAGTTCTTC.

The chain uses TRBV18 and TRBJ2-7; D might be TRBD2 (5 bases). The CDR3 length is 14 residues. Between the trimmed V and J ends, which lost 2 bases and 0 bases, there was a span of 8 bases. Germline CDR1 KGHSH, CDR2 LQKENI. The CDR3 sequence is CASSPGRSSYEQYF. The CDR3 DNA sequence: TGTGCCAGCTCACCAGGGAGAAGCTCCTACGAGCAGTACTTC.

This CDR3 is CASSLETSGGVGEQFF. For the CDR3, the DNA is TGCGCCAGCAGCTTGGAAACTAGTGGAGGAGTTGGTGAGCAGTTCTTC. V usage is TRBV5-1 and J usage is TRBJ2-1; weak D call: TRBD2 (5 bases). Germline-derived CDR1 and CDR2 are SGHRS and YFSETQ. The CDR3 totals 16 residues. V was shortened by 0 bases and J by 9 bases, with 19 bases between the two germline ends. The whole variable domain, filled in from reference TRBV5-1 and TRBJ2-1, reads KAGVTQTPRYLIKTRGQQVTLSCSPISGHRSVSWYQQTPGQGLQFLFEYFSETQRNKGNFPGRFSGRQFSNSRSEMNVSTLELGDSALYLCASSLETSGGVGEQFFGPGTRLTVL.

The chain recombines TRBV7-2 with TRBJ1-5; TRBD1 matches at 7 bases. This CDR3 spans 17 amino acids. The junction had 10 bases not matched to a gene; V was cut back by 4 bases and J by 1 base. Germline values: CDR1 SGHTA, CDR2 FQGNSA. The CDR3 spells CASSSAELTGSNQPQHF. The CDR3 nucleotides read TGTGCCAGCAGCTCCGCAGAATTGACAGGGAGCAATCAGCCCCAGCATTTT.

The chain joins TRBV11-2 to TRBJ2-7; 10 nucleotides line up with TRBD1. V was clipped by 1 base and J by 4 bases; unmatched bases: 4. This CDR3 has 15 amino acids. Germline assignment: CDR1 SGHAT and CDR2 FQNNGV. The CDR3: CASSLGGQGFYEQYF. The DNA of the CDR3 is TGTGCCAGCAGCTTAGGGGGACAGGGGTTTTACGAGCAGTACTTC.

The chain combines TRBV11-3 with TRBJ2-2; 8 nucleotides agree with TRBD2. In germline, CDR1 is SGHNT, CDR2 YENEEA. The J segment lost 4 bases and the V segment lost 5 bases, leaving 9 bases of the junction unmatched. The CDR3 is 16 amino acids. In DNA form, the CDR3 reads TGTGCCAGCAGCCGTCGGGGGGGCCGTGGCACCGGGGAGCTGTTTTTT. Translation gives CASSRRGGRGTGELFF.

The V and J genes are TRBV7-2 and TRBJ2-6, with D possibly matching TRBD2 (7 bases). CDR1 and CDR2 (germline): SGHTA, FQGNSA. The V end lost 2 bases, the J end lost 2 bases, and 10 bases lay between the germline ends. The CDR3 is 16 residues long. The CDR3 is CASSLWGGAGANVLTF. As DNA, the CDR3 is TGTGCCAGCAGCTTATGGGGGGGCGCTGGGGCCAACGTCCTGACTTTC.

V usage is TRBV4-2 and J usage is TRBJ1-5, with D maybe TRBD1 (5 bases). This CDR3 is built from 16 residues. Germline CDR1 LGHNA, CDR2 YNFKEQ. Trimming took off 1 base at V and 4 bases at J, with 14 bases between the two ends. CDR3 DNA: TGTGCCAGCAGCCAAGTAGTTAGTCAGGGAAATCAGCCCCAGCATTTT. Translation gives CASSQVVSQGNQPQHF.

The chain links TRBV7-9 to TRBJ1-2, with D tentatively TRBD1 (5 bases). The CDR3 spans 15 residues. Trimming cost V 6 bases and J 7 bases, with 21 bases left between them. The germline V gene has CDR1 SEHNR and CDR2 FQNEAQ (reference sequence). CDR3 protein: CASRDLTGLESGYTF. In nucleotides, the CDR3 is TGTGCCAGCAGGGACCTTACAGGCCTAGAGTCTGGCTACACCTTC.

This clone was counted a single time. The chain employs TRBV29-1 and TRBJ1-2, with D possibly TRBD1 on 5 matching bases. The CDR3 sequence is 13 residues long. V was cut by 1 base and J by 7 bases, with 13 bases left in between. The germline CDR1 and CDR2 sequences are SQVTM and ANQGSEA. The CDR3 DNA reads TGCAGCGTTGAAGTCAATCATAGGGGTGGCTACACCTTC. Protein: CSVEVNHRGGYTF.

Worth noting for this clone: The sample holds other DNA sequences that translate to the same CDR3. This sequence joins TRBV9 and TRBJ1-3, with no clear D. CDR3 size: 12 residues. Per the germline V gene, CDR1 is SGDLS and CDR2 is YYNGEE. Trimming stripped 0 bases from V and 4 bases from J, with 2 bases between. The CDR3, as DNA: TGTGCCAGCAGCGTAGGAGGAAACACCATATATTTT. It is translated as CASSVGGNTIYF.

The rearrangement uses TRBV7-9 and TRBJ2-3; perhaps TRBD1 as D (6 bases). There are 13 residues in the CDR3. Trimming removed 5 bases at V and 2 bases at J, with 8 bases between. Germline assignment: CDR1 SEHNR and CDR2 FQNEAQ (reference sequence). The CDR3 reads CASSGGHTDTQYF. In DNA form, the CDR3 reads TGTGCCAGCAGCGGGGGACACACAGATACGCAGTATTTT.

The gene calls are TRBV7-9 and TRBJ1-2; a possible D gene is TRBD1 (5 bases). Trimming took 5 bases from V and 5 from J, leaving 9 bases between them. This CDR3 comprises 12 residues. In germline, CDR1 is SEHNR, CDR2 FQNEAQ (reference sequence). CDR3 loop: CASSGGGYGYTF. The CDR3 region has the DNA TGTGCCAGCAGCGGGGGAGGGTATGGCTACACCTTC.

This clone has just a few counts. The chain couples TRBV7-9 to TRBJ2-7; 8 nucleotides align to TRBD1. Germline CDR1 reads SEHNR; CDR2 reads FQNEAQ (reference sequence). V gave up 6 bases and J gave up 1 base; unmatched junction bases: 8. The CDR3 loop spans 15 amino acids. CDR3 sequence (DNA): TGTGCCAGCAGATCCCGGGACAGGCCGTCCTACGAGCAGTACTTC. Encoded protein: CASRSRDRPSYEQYF.

Within the sample, this clone is medium-sized (0.01 to 0.1%). This chain joins TRBV14 and TRBJ2-7, with D possibly matching TRBD2 (6 bases). The CDR3 has 13 residues. Per the germline V gene, CDR1 is SGHDN and CDR2 is FVKESK. With 4 bases removed from V and 1 base from J, the gap between germline ends came to 8 bases. CDR3 in DNA: TGTGCCAGCAGCCGGGAGGATTCCTACGAGCAGTACTTC. Protein product: CASSREDSYEQYF.

The chain uses TRBV7-3 and TRBJ2-7, with 15 bases matching TRBD2. Per germline, CDR1 SGHTA and CDR2 FQGTGA. The CDR3 has 17 residues. Trimming removed 5 bases from V and 5 bases from J; junction bases left unmatched: 10. CDR3 sequence: CASSPQGGLAGGDEQYF. CDR3 coding DNA: TGTGCCAGCAGCCCGCAGGGGGGACTAGCGGGAGGTGACGAGCAGTACTTC.

CDR3 coding DNA: TGTGCCAGCTCTTCGCCGAATGTTGGAGACAATGAGCAGTTCTTC. Protein product: CASSSPNVGDNEQFF. V gene TRBV6-6 combines with J gene TRBJ2-1; D call uncertain. With 8 bases removed from V and 5 bases from J, the gap between germline ends came to 19 bases. Germline V CDR1 and CDR2: MNHNY, SVGAGI (reference sequence). This CDR3 spans 15 amino acids.

The chain employs TRBV4-2 and TRBJ2-1; 11 nucleotides align to TRBD2. V was clipped by 2 bases and J by 4 bases; unmatched bases: 4. Per germline, CDR1 LGHNA and CDR2 YNFKEQ. The CDR3 runs to 16 residues. In DNA, the CDR3 is TGTGCCAGCAGCCAACACGGGACTAGCGGATACAATGAGCAGTTCTTC. This encodes CASSQHGTSGYNEQFF.

Regarding this clone: One junction end does not reproduce the germline sequence, and a read error may be involved. CDR3 bases: TGTGCCAGCAGAGGCTCCACAGGTATTCCGGACTTC. Encoded protein: CASRGSTGIPDF. V usage is TRBV6-5 and J usage is TRBJ2-7, with a possible D match to TRBD1 (5 bases). CDR1 MNHEY and CDR2 SVGAGI come from the germline V gene. This CDR3 contains 12 residues.

The gene calls are TRBV7-3 and TRBJ1-1; 8 nucleotides line up with TRBD1. With V trimmed by 6 bases and J by 3 bases, 6 bases remained unmatched. The CDR3 covers 14 residues. The germline gives CDR1 SGHTA, CDR2 FQGTGA. The CDR3 here is CASSRTGRDTEAFF. The CDR3 DNA reads as TGTGCCAGCAGTCGGACAGGGCGAGACACTGAAGCTTTCTTT.

The rearrangement uses TRBV18 and TRBJ2-1; maybe TRBD2 (5 bases). This CDR3 is 14 amino acids long. Germline CDR1 and CDR2: KGHSH and LQKENI. Trimming stripped 6 bases from V and 6 bases from J, with 15 bases between. CDR3 amino acids: CASSPITSSNEQFF. The CDR3 DNA follows: TGTGCCAGCTCCCCAATAACTAGTTCCAATGAGCAGTTCTTC.

The chain has TRBV7-7 and TRBJ1-1; D possibly corresponds to TRBD1 (6 bases). Germline values: CDR1 SSHAT, CDR2 FNYEAQ (reference sequence). Trimming removed 5 bases at V and 6 bases at J, with 19 bases between. The CDR3 loop spans 15 amino acids. CDR3 coding DNA: TGTGCCAGCAGCCCTCCCGGGGGCGCGAGGGCTGAAGCTTTCTTT. Its translation is CASSPPGGARAEAFF.